Described below is a single TCR beta chain sequence and its context. The antigen is not known. The entry originates in a study of beta chain features in type 1 diabetes. With V trimmed by 5 bases and J by 4 bases, 1 base remained unmatched. Germline V gene data show CDR1 as SGHNT and CDR2 as YYREEE (reference sequence). The CDR3 contains 15 residues. Study results and limitations: The VDJ junctions of type 1 diabetes patients carried fewer insertions and more deletions.

As every portion of the isolated RNA was reverse transcribed, the sequencing read expressed TCRB transcripts. The protocol was immunoSEQ multiplex PCR, while the TCRdb copy is restricted to in-frame clones and leaves out a portion. The repertoire has 25,000 or so clones, 55% to 75% of them found once; the top ten carry 2% to 2.5%. Sequences were obtained from Tregs from blood. The rearrangement uses TRBV5-4 and TRBJ2-1, with 15 bases fitting TRBD2. This receptor was identified in a woman in her thirties or forties in good health. CDR3 sequence: CASRGTSGGYNEQFF. CDR3 DNA sequence: TGTGCCAGCAGGGGGACTAGCGGGGGGTACAATGAGCAGTTCTTC.